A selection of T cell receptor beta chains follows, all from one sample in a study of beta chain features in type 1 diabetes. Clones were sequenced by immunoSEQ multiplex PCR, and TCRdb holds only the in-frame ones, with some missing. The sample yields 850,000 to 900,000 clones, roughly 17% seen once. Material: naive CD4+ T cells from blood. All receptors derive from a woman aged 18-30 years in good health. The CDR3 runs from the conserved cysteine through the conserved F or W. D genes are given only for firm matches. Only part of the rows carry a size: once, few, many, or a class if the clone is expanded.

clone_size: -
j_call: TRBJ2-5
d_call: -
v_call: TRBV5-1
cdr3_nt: TGCGCCAGCAGGGCGGAGAGGGATGTGGAGACCCAGTACTTC
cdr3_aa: CASRAERDVETQYF

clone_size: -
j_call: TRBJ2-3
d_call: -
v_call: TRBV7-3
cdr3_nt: TGTGCCAGCAGCTTAATGGGACCTTATACAGATACGCAGTATTTT
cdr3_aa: CASSLMGPYTDTQYF

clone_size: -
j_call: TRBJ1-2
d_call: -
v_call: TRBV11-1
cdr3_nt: TGTGCCAGCAGCGTAACAGGTCTAGGTAGCGGCTACACCTTC
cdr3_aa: CASSVTGLGSGYTF

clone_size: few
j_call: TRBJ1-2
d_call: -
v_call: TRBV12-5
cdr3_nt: TGTGCTAGTGGTTTATGGGCAGGGTCAGAGGGCTACACCTTC
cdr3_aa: CASGLWAGSEGYTF

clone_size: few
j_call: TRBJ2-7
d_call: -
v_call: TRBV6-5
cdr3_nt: TGTGCCAGCAGCTCGGGAGTCCGGGACTACGAGCAGTACTTC
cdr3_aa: CASSSGVRDYEQYF

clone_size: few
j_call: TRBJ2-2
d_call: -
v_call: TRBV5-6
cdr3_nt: TGTGCCAGCAGATACAGGGTCGGCGGGGAGCTGTTTTTT
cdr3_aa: CASRYRVGGELFF

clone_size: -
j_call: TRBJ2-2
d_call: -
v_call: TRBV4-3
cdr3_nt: TGCGCCAGCAGCCAAGACCAAGTGGTGATCACCGGGGAGCTGTTTTTT
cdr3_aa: CASSQDQVVITGELFF

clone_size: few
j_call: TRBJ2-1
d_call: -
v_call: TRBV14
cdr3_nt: TGTGCCAGCAGCCAAGGCCCCTCGGCCTCCCTAAGATACAATGAGCAGTTCTTC
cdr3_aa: CASSQGPSASLRYNEQFF

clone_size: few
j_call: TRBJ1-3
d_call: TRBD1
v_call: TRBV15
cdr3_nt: TGTGCCACCAGCAGGGGTTCAGGGGGCTCTGGAAACACCATATATTTT
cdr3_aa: CATSRGSGGSGNTIYF

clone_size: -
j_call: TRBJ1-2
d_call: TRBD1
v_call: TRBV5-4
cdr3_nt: TGTGCCAGCAGCCCCCGGACAGGAAATAACTATGGCTACACCTTC
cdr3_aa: CASSPRTGNNYGYTF

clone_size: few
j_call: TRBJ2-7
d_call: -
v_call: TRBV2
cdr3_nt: TGTGCCAGCCTTTCTGAGGTCTCCTACGAGCAGTACTTC
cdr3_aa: CASLSEVSYEQYF

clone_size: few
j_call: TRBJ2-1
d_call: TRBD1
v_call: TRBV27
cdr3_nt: TGTGCCAGCACGAACCCCGGGACAGGGGGCAATGAGCAGTTCTTC
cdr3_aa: CASTNPGTGGNEQFF

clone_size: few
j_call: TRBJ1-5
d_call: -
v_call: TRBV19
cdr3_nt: TGTGCCAGTAGCCGAAGAGGCAGCAATCAGCCCCAGCATTTT
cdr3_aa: CASSRRGSNQPQHF

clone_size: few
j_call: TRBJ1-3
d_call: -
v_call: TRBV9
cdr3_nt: TGTGCCAGCAGCGTTGGGGGGTCCTTAAGCTCTGGAAACACCATATATTTT
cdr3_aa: CASSVGGSLSSGNTIYF

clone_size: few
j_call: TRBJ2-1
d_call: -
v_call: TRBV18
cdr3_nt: TGTGCCAGCTCACCACAGGGCGGATACACATACAATGAGCAGTTCTTC
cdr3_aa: CASSPQGGYTYNEQFF

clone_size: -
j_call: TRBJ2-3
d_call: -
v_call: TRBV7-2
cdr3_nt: TGTGCCAGCAGCCCCCAAGGCTGGGGAGCAGATACGCAGTATTTT
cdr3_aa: CASSPQGWGADTQYF